This TCR beta chain was recovered during a study of blood T cell repertoires in COVID-19. Whole-study context: Acute and convalescent COVID-19 specimens originated in the United States, Italy and Spain. Sample material is recorded as cDNA or gDNA derived from T cells, B-cell-depleted T cells, or PBMCs.

In the study's own analysis: Counts of nucleated cells, estimated from reference gene primer amplification, were obtained. Only in-frame clones appear in the TCRdb table, and some are missing; sequencing was by immunoSEQ multiplex PCR. The V and J calls and clone size were taken over from that table, and D and trimming were inferred from the DNA. The profile covers about 120,000 clones, with 90% appearing a single time and 1.8% taken by the ten largest. This CDR3 region has 15 residues. V dropped 6 bases and J dropped 0; count of bases not matched to a gene: 4. Per germline, CDR1 LNHDA and CDR2 SQIVND (reference sequence).

Sample: peripheral blood. The sequence was collected from a human donor with active COVID-19. The donor label of this sample is uncertain. The rearrangement uses TRBV19 and TRBJ1-3; 8 bases line up with TRBD1. Here the CDR3 DNA reads TGTGCCAGTAGCTGGACAGGGAACTCTGGAAACACCATATATTTT. This translates into CASSWTGNSGNTIYF.